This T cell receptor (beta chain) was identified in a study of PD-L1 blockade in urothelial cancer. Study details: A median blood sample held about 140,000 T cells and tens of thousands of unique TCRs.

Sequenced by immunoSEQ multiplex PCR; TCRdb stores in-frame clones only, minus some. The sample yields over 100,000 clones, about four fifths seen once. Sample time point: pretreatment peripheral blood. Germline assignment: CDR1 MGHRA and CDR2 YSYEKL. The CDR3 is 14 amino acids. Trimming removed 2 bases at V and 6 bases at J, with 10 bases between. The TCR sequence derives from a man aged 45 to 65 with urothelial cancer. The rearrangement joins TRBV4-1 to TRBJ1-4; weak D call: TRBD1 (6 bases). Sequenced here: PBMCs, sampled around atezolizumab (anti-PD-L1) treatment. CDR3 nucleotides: TGCGCCAGCAGCCAACACCGGACAGATGAAAAACTGTTTTTT. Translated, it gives CASSQHRTDEKLFF.